The 18 T cell receptor beta chains in this list originate from one sample, sequenced in a study of CD8 T cells in Susac syndrome. Reverse transcription of about 0.5 to 1 ug RNA was carried out with random hexamers. TCRdb reprocessed the immunoSEQ multiplex PCR reads with MiXCR, giving one entry per CDR3 protein. The top ten hold 0.2% to 0.25% of the sample, which has 160,000 or so distinct CDR3 sequences, just under 95% seen once. The sample consisted of CD8+ T cells from PBMCs. The receptors originated from a human donor with multiple sclerosis.

The chain recombines TRBV9 with TRBJ2-1; TRBD2 might be the D (5 bases). The germline V gene encodes CDR1 SGDLS and CDR2 YYNGEE. V dropped 4 bases and J dropped 5 bases, with 16 bases sitting between them. This CDR3 is 15 amino acids long. CDR3: CASSPPTGRDNEQFF. CDR3 in DNA: TGTGCCAGCAGCCCCCCTACGGGGAGAGACAATGAGCAGTTCTTC.

The count of this clonotype is one. The J gene is TRBJ2-2, the V gene TRBV4-2; D is ambiguous. Germline values: CDR1 LGHNA, CDR2 YNFKEQ. Deletions cut 0 bases from V and 7 bases from J, with 6 bases between. This CDR3 contains 13 residues. CDR3 protein: CASSQDRGGELFF. In DNA form, the CDR3 reads TGTGCCAGCAGCCAAGATCGCGGCGGGGAGCTGTTTTTT.

The genes are TRBV14 and TRBJ2-7; D is ambiguous. With 0 bases removed from V and 7 bases from J, the gap between germline ends came to 10 bases. The germline CDR1 and CDR2 sequences are SGHDN and FVKESK. The CDR3 spans 13 residues. The CDR3 coding sequence is TGTGCCAGCAGCCAAGATCTTCGATCTGAGCAGTACTTC. Amino acids: CASSQDLRSEQYF.

This clonotype is a singleton in its sample. The chain is built from TRBV15 and TRBJ2-6, with TRBD1 identical over 9 bases. Germline V lookup: CDR1 LNHNV, CDR2 YYDKDF (reference sequence). The CDR3 is 16 residues long. The ends lost 5 bases at V and 4 bases at J; junction bases unmatched: 6. The CDR3 spells CATSPTGGPGANVLTF. The CDR3 region has the DNA TGTGCCACCAGCCCGACAGGGGGACCCGGGGCCAACGTCCTGACTTTC.

This chain connects TRBV12-5 to TRBJ2-7; possibly TRBD1 for D (5 bases). The CDR3 is made up of 15 amino acids. Germline V gene data show CDR1 as LGHNT and CDR2 as FRNRAP. The ends were cut back, 0 bases at V and 2 bases at J, with 11 bases in the middle. The CDR3 reads CASGLVPQGTYEQYF. The CDR3 DNA sequence: TGTGCTAGTGGTTTGGTACCCCAGGGCACCTACGAGCAGTACTTC.

This clonotype appeared a few times. The chain carries TRBV7-2 and TRBJ1-2; D is uncertain. CDR3 length equals 15 residues. CDR1 is SGHTA, CDR2 FQGNSA, per germline. Trimming removed 1 base at V and 6 bases at J, with 15 bases between. The CDR3 nucleotides read TGTGCCAGCAGCTTAGTCGTTCATTCGGTAGATGGCTACACCTTC. Protein product: CASSLVVHSVDGYTF. The whole variable domain, filled in from reference TRBV7-2 and TRBJ1-2, reads GAGVSQSPSNKVTEKGKDVELRCDPISGHTALYWYRQSLGQGLEFLIYFQGNSAPDKSGLPSDRFSAERTGGSVSTLTIQRTQQEDSAVYLCASSLVVHSVDGYTFGSGTRLTVV.

This clonotype showed up just a few times. V and J are TRBV27 and TRBJ1-5; D possibly corresponds to TRBD1 (5 bases). Trimming cost V 2 bases and J 2 bases, with 7 bases left between them. The CDR3 is 14 residues long. The germline V gene has CDR1 MNHEY and CDR2 SMNVEV (reference sequence). The CDR3 sequence: CASSLGGGNQPQHF. Written as DNA, the CDR3 is TGTGCCAGCAGTTTAGGGGGGGGCAATCAGCCCCAGCATTTT.

As DNA, the CDR3 is TGTGCCAGCAGTTGGGGCCAAGAGACCCAGTACTTC. Translated: CASSWGQETQYF. V usage is TRBV7-9 and J usage is TRBJ2-5; no clear D gene. Trimming cost V 6 bases and J 1 base, with 6 bases left between them. The length of the CDR3 is 12 residues. Germline CDR1 and CDR2: SEHNR and FQNEAQ (reference sequence).

This sequence joins TRBV30 and TRBJ1-1; 7 bases match TRBD1. J lost 0 bases, V lost 7 bases, and 11 bases had no gene match. The CDR3 runs to 15 residues. Germline lookup yields CDR1 GTSNPN and CDR2 SVGIG (reference sequence). For the CDR3, the DNA is TGTGCCTTCCATAGGGGACAGACCATGAACACTGAAGCTTTCTTT. Its translation: CAFHRGQTMNTEAFF. Together with reference TRBV30 and TRBJ1-1, the CDR3 gives the full variable domain: SQTIHQWPATLVQPVGSPLSLECTVEGTSNPNLYWYRQAAGRGLQLLFYSVGIGQISSEVPQNLSASRPQDRQFILSSKKLLLSDSGFYLCAFHRGQTMNTEAFFGQGTRLTVV.

The rearrangement joins TRBV7-9 to TRBJ2-1; D gene uncertain. The germline V and J ends were trimmed by 10 bases and 4 bases, with 11 bases remaining between them. The CDR3 has 12 amino acids. Germline V gene data show CDR1 as SEHNR and CDR2 as FQNEAQ (reference sequence). The CDR3 here is CATWSLYNEQFF. Written as DNA, the CDR3 is TGTGCCACCTGGTCCCTATACAATGAGCAGTTCTTC.

The chain is built from TRBV28 and TRBJ1-1; possible D gene TRBD1, 6 bases. CDR3 size: 14 residues. Trimming stripped 6 bases from V and 1 base from J, with 12 bases between. Germline CDR1 MDHEN, CDR2 SYDVKM. CDR3 DNA sequence: TGTGCCAGCAGCCGGAGGGGGACGAACACTGAAGCTTTCTTT. This sequence encodes CASSRRGTNTEAFF. The variable domain in full, with the rest retrieved from reference TRBV28 and TRBJ1-1, is DVKVTQSSRYLVKRTGEKVFLECVQDMDHENMFWYRQDPGLGLRLIYFSYDVKMKEKGDIPEGYSVSREKKERFSLILESASTNQTSMYLCASSRRGTNTEAFFGQGTRLTVV.

The V call is TRBV6-2 or TRBV6-3, the J call TRBJ2-7; no clear D gene. This CDR3 contains 11 residues. V gave up 7 bases and J gave up 3 bases, with 7 bases separating them. Looked up from germline, CDR1 is MNHEY and CDR2 is SVGEGT. CDR3: CASKSNYEQYF. The CDR3 nucleotides are TGTGCCAGCAAGTCCAACTACGAGCAGTACTTC.

The genes are TRBV13 and TRBJ2-7; the D is unclear. Trimming stripped 4 bases from V and 4 bases from J, with 14 bases between. Per germline, CDR1 PRHDT and CDR2 FYEKMQ (reference sequence). The CDR3 consists of 14 residues. The CDR3: CASSSHGRSYEQYF. CDR3 bases: TGTGCCAGCAGCTCCCACGGGCGTAGTTACGAGCAGTACTTC. The full variable domain, in which reference TRBV13 and TRBJ2-7 provide the parts outside the CDR3, is AAGVIQSPRHLIKEKRETATLKCYPIPRHDTVYWYQQGPGQDPQFLISFYEKMQSDKGSIPDRFSAQQFSDYHSELNMSSLELGDSALYFCASSSHGRSYEQYFGPGTRLTVT.

This sequence joins TRBV13 and TRBJ1-2; D remains unclear. Germline lookup yields CDR1 PRHDT and CDR2 FYEKMQ (reference sequence). The CDR3 is 13 residues long. Trimming removed 0 bases at V and 6 bases at J, with 8 bases between. CDR3 bases: TGTGCCAGCAGCTTAGGCCGGCGGAATGGCTACACCTTC. This encodes CASSLGRRNGYTF.

The J gene is TRBJ1-2, the V gene TRBV12-3 or TRBV12-4, with a possible D match to TRBD1 (6 bases). This CDR3 has 17 residues. Trimming removed 6 bases at V and 1 base at J, with 21 bases between. The CDR3 DNA follows: TGTGCCAGCAGCGGGACAATCTCCGGGTTCGATAACTATGGCTACACCTTC. Translating gives CASSGTISGFDNYGYTF.

The CDR3 here is CASSSFRQRVQETQYF. CDR3 DNA: TGTGCCAGCAGTTCCTTTAGACAACGGGTTCAAGAGACCCAGTACTTC. The rearrangement uses TRBV27 and TRBJ2-5; D unclear. Germline CDR1 and CDR2: MNHEY and SMNVEV (reference sequence). The germline V and J ends were trimmed by 4 bases and 2 bases, with 17 bases remaining between them. This CDR3 has 16 amino acids.

The J gene is TRBJ1-2, the V gene TRBV3-1; D call uncertain. CDR1 and CDR2 (germline): LGHDT, YNNKEL (reference sequence). The CDR3 totals 14 residues. The V and J ends lost 3 bases and 0 bases respectively, with 8 bases between them. The CDR3 DNA is TGTGCCAGCAGCCAGGGAGAAACTAACTATGGCTACACCTTC. Translated: CASSQGETNYGYTF.

The rearrangement links TRBV20-1 to TRBJ2-7; 7 bases are shared with TRBD1. V was clipped by 0 bases and J by 5 bases; unmatched bases: 7. Germline CDR1 and CDR2: DFQATT and SNEGSKA (reference sequence). The CDR3 contains 14 residues. CDR3 nucleotide sequence: TGCAGTGCTAGAGATAGGCACAGGGGCCACGAGCAGTACTTC. This translates into CSARDRHRGHEQYF.